These 25 T cell receptor beta chains share one sample of origin, sequenced in a study of cytomegalovirus exposure and HLA in healthy donors. This PCR relied on a set of 60 Vbeta primers and 13 Jbeta primers. Profiling relied on immunoSEQ multiplex PCR, and the TCRdb table lists in-frame clones only, not all of them. The table has 150,000 to 200,000 clones, roughly four fifths seen once; the top ten hold approximately 1%. The sequenced material came from PBMCs. The source is a middle-aged woman in good health and CMV-seronegative.

The chain uses TRBV7-2 and TRBJ1-5; possible D gene TRBD1, 5 bases. The CDR3 has 16 residues. The V gene lost 8 bases and the J gene lost 1 base, with 18 bases spanning the gap. Germline CDR1 is SGHTA and CDR2 is FQGNSA. In DNA form, the CDR3 reads TGTGCCAGCGCACGATCTGGGGCGGGAAGCAATCAGCCCCAGCATTTT. This translates into CASARSGAGSNQPQHF.

This rearrangement joins TRBV28 to TRBJ1-2; 9 nucleotides align to TRBD1. Germline V lookup: CDR1 MDHEN, CDR2 SYDVKM. This CDR3 is built from 14 residues. The V segment lost 5 bases and the J segment 6 bases; nucleotides outside the gene matches: 7. DNA of the CDR3: TGTGCCAGCAGTCCCGGACAGGGGAGAGATGGCTACACCTTC. It codes for CASSPGQGRDGYTF.

This clone has only a few counts. V and J are TRBV5-6 and TRBJ2-3, with D maybe TRBD2 (5 bases). This CDR3 is built from 15 residues. V was trimmed by 2 bases and J by 0 bases, leaving 10 bases between them. The V gene's germline CDR1 is SGHDT and CDR2 YYEEEE. CDR3 sequence (DNA): TGTGCCAGCAGCTTCCTAGCCCCCAGCACAGATACGCAGTATTTT. It is translated as CASSFLAPSTDTQYF.

This chain links TRBV18 with TRBJ2-1; 11 positions match TRBD1. This CDR3 has 15 residues. Germline CDR1 reads KGHSH; CDR2 reads LQKENI. J gave up 6 bases and V 4 bases, and 5 bases lay outside the gene matches. CDR3 sequence reads: CASSLGTGGSNEQFF. The CDR3 DNA follows: TGTGCCAGCTCACTGGGGACAGGGGGAAGCAATGAGCAGTTCTTC.

The V gene is TRBV11-3, the J gene TRBJ1-1; D gene unclear. V shed 4 bases and J shed 0 bases, with 12 bases lying between them. CDR3 length: 15 residues. Germline CDR1 and CDR2: SGHNT and YENEEA. The CDR3 region has the DNA TGTGCCAGCAGCTGGGCCCTACCCATGAACACTGAAGCTTTCTTT. It encodes CASSWALPMNTEAFF.

V and J are TRBV9 and TRBJ2-2; 9 bases match TRBD2. Germline-derived CDR1 and CDR2 are SGDLS and YYNGEE. The CDR3 totals 15 residues. V was clipped by 0 bases and J by 6 bases; unmatched bases: 3. CDR3 residues: CASSVGAGGPGELFF. The CDR3 DNA is TGTGCCAGCAGCGTAGGAGCGGGAGGTCCCGGGGAGCTGTTTTTT. The complete variable domain, with remaining parts taken from reference TRBV9 and TRBJ2-2, reads DSGVTQTPKHLITATGQRVTLRCSPRSGDLSVYWYQQSLDQGLQFLIQYYNGEERAKGNILERFSAQQFPDLHSELNLSSLELGDSALYFCASSVGAGGPGELFFGEGSRLTVL.

This chain links TRBV27 with TRBJ2-3, with 13 bases identical to TRBD2. Germline CDR1 and CDR2: MNHEY and SMNVEV (reference sequence). The V segment lost 5 bases and the J segment 9 bases; nucleotides outside the gene matches: 8. The CDR3 loop spans 15 amino acids. The CDR3 region has the DNA TGTGCCAGCAGTCCCCAGGGACTAGCGGGAAACACGCAGTATTTT. It specifies CASSPQGLAGNTQYF.

The sample holds many counts of this clone. V usage is TRBV2 and J usage is TRBJ1-1, with D possibly TRBD1 on 6 matching bases. The V and J ends lost 4 bases and 1 base respectively, with 10 bases between them. In germline, CDR1 is SNHLY, CDR2 FYNNEI. This CDR3 has 14 amino acids. CDR3 residues: CASSGGRRNTEAFF. As DNA, the CDR3 is TGTGCCAGCAGTGGGGGGCGGAGGAACACTGAAGCTTTCTTT.

The rearrangement uses TRBV9 and TRBJ2-1; perhaps TRBD1 as D (6 bases). The CDR3 runs to 15 residues. The V gene lost 3 bases and the J gene lost 4 bases, with 14 bases spanning the gap. CDR1 and CDR2 (germline): SGDLS, YYNGEE. CDR3 region: CASSAFAGQYNEQFF. CDR3 bases: TGTGCCAGCAGCGCCTTCGCCGGACAGTACAATGAGCAGTTCTTC.

The chain links TRBV7-9 to TRBJ2-3; TRBD2 agrees at 8 bases. Per germline, CDR1 SEHNR and CDR2 FQNEAQ (reference sequence). V shed 1 base, J shed 5 bases, and the junction held 14 bases outside the gene matches. This CDR3 has 18 residues. The CDR3 DNA reads TGTGCCAGCAGCTTAGTAGTCATTCCGGGGGGGCCGGGAGATACGCAGTATTTT. Protein: CASSLVVIPGGPGDTQYF.

This rearrangement joins TRBV5-4 to TRBJ2-3, with TRBD1 matching over 7 bases. Germline trimming cut 4 bases from V and 0 bases from J; bases unmatched to any gene: 2. The CDR3 covers 14 residues. The V gene's germline CDR1 is SGHNT and CDR2 YYREEE (reference sequence). This CDR3 is CASSRDSSTDTQYF. In nucleotides, the CDR3 is TGTGCCAGCAGCCGGGACAGTAGCACAGATACGCAGTATTTT. The full variable domain, rest sourced from reference TRBV5-4 and TRBJ2-3, is ETGVTQSPTHLIKTRGQQVTLRCSSQSGHNTVSWYQQALGQGPQFIFQYYREEENGRGNFPPRFSGLQFPNYSSELNVNALELDDSALYLCASSRDSSTDTQYFGPGTRLTVL.

The chain has TRBV28 and TRBJ2-7; 10 bases are a match to TRBD1. Trimming removed 6 bases from V and 3 bases from J; junction bases left unmatched: 8. The length of the CDR3 is 15 residues. Germline CDR1 and CDR2: MDHEN and SYDVKM. The CDR3 protein is CASRAGTGAHYEQYF. The CDR3 DNA reads TGTGCCAGCAGGGCCGGGACAGGGGCCCACTACGAGCAGTACTTC.

J is TRBJ2-5 and V is TRBV14, with 7 bases aligning to TRBD2. CDR1 is SGHDN and CDR2 is FVKESK in the germline V gene. The CDR3 has 17 residues. V was clipped by 1 base and J by 2 bases; unmatched bases: 10. CDR3 nucleotide sequence: TGTGCCAGCAGCCAAGGGTTCGGAGGGAGGGATCAAGAGACCCAGTACTTC. Amino acids: CASSQGFGGRDQETQYF.

The chain has TRBV5-1 and TRBJ2-2, with D possibly matching TRBD1 (7 bases). V shed 1 base and J shed 6 bases, with 19 bases lying between them. CDR3 size: 17 residues. In germline, CDR1 is SGHRS, CDR2 YFSETQ. CDR3 loop: CASSLKAGGIRAGELFF. The CDR3 DNA sequence: TGCGCCAGCAGCTTGAAGGCAGGGGGGATACGAGCCGGGGAGCTGTTTTTT. The full variable domain, rest sourced from reference TRBV5-1 and TRBJ2-2, is KAGVTQTPRYLIKTRGQQVTLSCSPISGHRSVSWYQQTPGQGLQFLFEYFSETQRNKGNFPGRFSGRQFSNSRSEMNVSTLELGDSALYLCASSLKAGGIRAGELFFGEGSRLTVL.

This clone turned up a few times. This chain uses TRBV6-5 with TRBJ2-1; 7 bases line up with TRBD1. Looked up from germline, CDR1 is MNHEY and CDR2 is SVGAGI. V gave up 0 bases and J gave up 4 bases; unmatched junction bases: 3. The CDR3 length is 15 residues. As DNA, the CDR3 is TGTGCCAGCAGTTACTCGTGGGACAGATACAATGAGCAGTTCTTC. This gives the protein CASSYSWDRYNEQFF.

This clone was found a few times. The chain combines TRBV28 with TRBJ1-2; 11 bases are a match to TRBD1. This CDR3 spans 16 amino acids. The germline gives CDR1 MDHEN, CDR2 SYDVKM. After removal of 2 bases from V and 8 bases from J, the junction contained 10 bases not matched to a gene. The CDR3 spells CASSLSGQGAPEGYTF. The CDR3 nucleotides are TGTGCCAGCAGTTTAAGCGGACAGGGGGCGCCTGAGGGCTACACCTTC.

This clone showed up just once. The chain links TRBV5-1 to TRBJ1-1; TRBD1 matches 9 bases. This CDR3 region has 17 residues. The V gene end was trimmed by 0 bases and the J gene end by 0 bases; junction bases not matched to a gene: 6. Germline V gene sequence: CDR1 SGHRS, CDR2 YFSETQ. The CDR3 DNA is TGCGCCAGCAGCTTGGATACAGGGGGCAAGGTGAACACTGAAGCTTTCTTT. Protein product: CASSLDTGGKVNTEAFF.

The rearrangement uses TRBV29-1 and TRBJ1-1, with D perhaps matching TRBD1 (5 bases). Trimming left V 7 bases short and J 2 bases short, with 11 bases between. Germline V gene sequence: CDR1 SQVTM, CDR2 ANQGSEA. The length of the CDR3 is 12 residues. The CDR3 reads CSAATGNTEAFF. CDR3 sequence (DNA): TGCAGCGCCGCCACAGGTAACACTGAAGCTTTCTTT.

CDR3 loop: CAWSKGKLSAYNEQFF. Written as DNA, the CDR3 is TGTGCCTGGAGTAAGGGGAAATTGAGCGCCTACAATGAGCAGTTCTTC. The chain combines TRBV30 with TRBJ2-1; perhaps TRBD1 as D (5 bases). The CDR3 runs 16 residues. The germline V and J ends were trimmed by 2 bases and 2 bases, with 16 bases remaining between them. Germline V gene lookup returns CDR1 GTSNPN and CDR2 SVGIG (reference sequence).

This chain connects TRBV9 to TRBJ1-4, with 9 positions matching TRBD1. V shed 0 bases, J shed 7 bases, and the junction held 13 bases outside the gene matches. The CDR3 covers 18 residues. Germline assignment: CDR1 SGDLS and CDR2 YYNGEE. CDR3 in DNA: TGTGCCAGCAGCGTAGCCACATCACAGGGGGCAGGAGGTGAAAAACTGTTTTTT. Translating it yields CASSVATSQGAGGEKLFF.

This rearrangement joins TRBV7-8 to TRBJ2-5; maybe TRBD2 (7 bases). Germline V CDR1 and CDR2: SGHVS, FQNEAQ. V lost 5 bases, J lost 5 bases, and 24 bases lay in between. There are 17 residues in the CDR3. This CDR3 is CASSPEGGLGLLETQYF. The CDR3 coding sequence is TGTGCCAGCAGCCCCGAGGGGGGGCTTGGACTACTCGAGACCCAGTACTTC.

This clone turned up a few times. The rearrangement joins TRBV16 to TRBJ1-5; no reliable D call. The germline V gene has CDR1 KGHSY and CDR2 FQNENV. CDR3 length: 15 amino acids. With 0 bases removed from V and 3 bases from J, the gap between germline ends came to 9 bases. CDR3 loop: CASSQSAGINQPQHF. CDR3 nucleotides: TGTGCCAGCAGCCAATCTGCAGGCATCAATCAGCCCCAGCATTTT.

The chain uses TRBV25-1 and TRBJ2-1; the match to TRBD2 covers 7 bases. The germline CDR1 and CDR2 sequences are MGHDK and SYGVNS. J was trimmed by 2 bases and V by 2 bases; bases with no gene match: 0. This CDR3 is 14 amino acids long. CDR3 loop: CASSEAGAYNEQFF. The CDR3 nucleotides read TGTGCCAGCAGTGAAGCGGGAGCCTACAATGAGCAGTTCTTC.

The rearrangement joins TRBV16 to TRBJ1-1; the D gene is possibly TRBD1 (6 bases). The CDR3 contains 18 residues. Deletions cut 2 bases from V and 6 bases from J, with 25 bases between. Germline CDR1 and CDR2: KGHSY and FQNENV. The CDR3 bases are TGTGCCAGCAGCCAAGGGAGCGGGGGGCCAACCTACGGCGCTGAAGCTTTCTTT. Amino acid sequence: CASSQGSGGPTYGAEAFF.

The CDR3 loop reads CASSETSGPYNEQFF. The CDR3, as DNA: TGTGCCAGCAGTGAGACTAGCGGCCCCTACAATGAGCAGTTCTTC. The J gene is TRBJ2-1, the V gene TRBV6-1; 9 bases map to TRBD2. The V gene's germline CDR1 is MNHNS and CDR2 SASEGT. The CDR3 extends over 15 amino acids. The junction had 2 bases not matched to a gene; V was cut back by 3 bases and J by 2 bases.